The 3 T cell receptor beta chains presented below share a single source sample, sequenced in a study of blood T cells in healthy people across ages. The second PCR ran roughly 6 to 12 cycles with a sample-barcoded 5' primer and J-beta primers. One entry per CDR3 protein, called by TCRdb with MiXCR from the 5' RACE reads. The table lists about 670,000 distinct CDR3 sequences, over 40% of them singletons. The sequencing input was blood. These receptors were obtained from an elderly woman in good health.

This clonotype was picked up many times. The CDR3 spells CSAATRTGIAYEQYF. CDR3 bases: TGCAGTGCCGCGACCCGGACAGGGATTGCCTACGAGCAGTACTTC. The rearrangement joins TRBV20-1 to TRBJ2-7; TRBD1 matches at 8 bases. The V gene end was trimmed by 6 bases and the J gene end by 2 bases; junction bases not matched to a gene: 12. The CDR3 runs 15 residues. CDR1 and CDR2 from the germline V gene are DFQATT and SNEGSKA (reference sequence).

The V and J genes are TRBV20-1 and TRBJ2-5; 8 bases agree with TRBD1. V dropped 5 bases and J dropped 2; count of bases not matched to a gene: 10. The CDR3 runs to 15 residues. The germline gives CDR1 DFQATT, CDR2 SNEGSKA (reference sequence). The CDR3 DNA reads TGCAGTGCTTCTCCCTACGGGACAGGTCAAGAGACCCAGTACTTC. Protein sequence: CSASPYGTGQETQYF.

This clonotype was picked up many times. The chain joins TRBV6-5 to TRBJ1-1, with D possibly TRBD1 on 6 matching bases. The CDR3 covers 14 residues. Germline-derived CDR1 and CDR2 are MNHEY and SVGAGI. V was pared by 6 bases and J by 8 bases, with 19 bases between. CDR3 amino acids: CASSQVRGDTEAFF. CDR3 DNA: TGTGCCAGCAGCCAGGTGAGGGGGGATACCGAAGCTTTCTTT.